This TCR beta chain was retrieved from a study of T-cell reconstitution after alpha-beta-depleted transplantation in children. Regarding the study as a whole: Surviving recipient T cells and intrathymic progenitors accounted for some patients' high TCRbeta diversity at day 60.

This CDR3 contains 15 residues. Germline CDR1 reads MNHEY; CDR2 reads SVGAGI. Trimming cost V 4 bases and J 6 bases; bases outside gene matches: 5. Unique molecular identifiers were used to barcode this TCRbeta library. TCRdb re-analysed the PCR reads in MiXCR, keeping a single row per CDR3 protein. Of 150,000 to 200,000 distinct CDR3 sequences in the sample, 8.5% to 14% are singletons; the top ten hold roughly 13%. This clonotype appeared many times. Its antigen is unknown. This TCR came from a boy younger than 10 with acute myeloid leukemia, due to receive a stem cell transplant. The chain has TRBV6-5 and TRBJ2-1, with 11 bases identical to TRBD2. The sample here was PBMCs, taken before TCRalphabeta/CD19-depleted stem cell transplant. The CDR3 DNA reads TGTGCCAGCAGTTTGACTAGCGGGGTAATCAATGAGCAGTTCTTC. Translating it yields CASSLTSGVINEQFF.